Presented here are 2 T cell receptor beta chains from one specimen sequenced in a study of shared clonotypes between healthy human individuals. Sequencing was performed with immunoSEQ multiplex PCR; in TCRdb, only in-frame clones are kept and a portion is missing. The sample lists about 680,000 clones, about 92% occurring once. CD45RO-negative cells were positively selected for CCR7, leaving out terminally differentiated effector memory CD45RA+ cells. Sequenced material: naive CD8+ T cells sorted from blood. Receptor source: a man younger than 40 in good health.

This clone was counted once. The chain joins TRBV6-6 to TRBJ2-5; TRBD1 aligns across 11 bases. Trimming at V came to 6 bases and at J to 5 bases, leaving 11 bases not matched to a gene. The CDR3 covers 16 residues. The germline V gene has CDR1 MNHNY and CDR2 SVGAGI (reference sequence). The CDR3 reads CASSADRGREVETQYF. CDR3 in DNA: TGTGCCAGCAGCGCGGACAGGGGGCGGGAGGTGGAGACCCAGTACTTC.

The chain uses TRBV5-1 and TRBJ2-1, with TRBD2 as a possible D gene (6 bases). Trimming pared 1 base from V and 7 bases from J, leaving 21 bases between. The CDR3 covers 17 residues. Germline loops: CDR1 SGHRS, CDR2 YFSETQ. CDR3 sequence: CASSLWGGAGTINEQFF. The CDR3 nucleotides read TGCGCCAGCAGCTTGTGGGGTGGGGCGGGAACGATAAATGAGCAGTTCTTC. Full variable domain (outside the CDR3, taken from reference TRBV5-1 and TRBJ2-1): KAGVTQTPRYLIKTRGQQVTLSCSPISGHRSVSWYQQTPGQGLQFLFEYFSETQRNKGNFPGRFSGRQFSNSRSEMNVSTLELGDSALYLCASSLWGGAGTINEQFFGPGTRLTVL.